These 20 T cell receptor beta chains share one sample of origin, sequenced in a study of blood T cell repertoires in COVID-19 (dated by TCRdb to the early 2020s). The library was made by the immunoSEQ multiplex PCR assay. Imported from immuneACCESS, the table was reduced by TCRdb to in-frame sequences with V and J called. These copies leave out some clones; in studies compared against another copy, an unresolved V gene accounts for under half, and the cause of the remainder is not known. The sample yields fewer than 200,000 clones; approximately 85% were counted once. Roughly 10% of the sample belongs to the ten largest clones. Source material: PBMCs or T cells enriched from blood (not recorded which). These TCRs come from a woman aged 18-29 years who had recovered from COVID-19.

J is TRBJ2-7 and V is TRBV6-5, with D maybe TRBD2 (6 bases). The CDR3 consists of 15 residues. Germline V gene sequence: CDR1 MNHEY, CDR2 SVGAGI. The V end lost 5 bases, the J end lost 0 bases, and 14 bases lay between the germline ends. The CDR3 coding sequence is TGTGCCAGCAGTACCGGGACTCCTAGCTCCTACGAGCAGTACTTC. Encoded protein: CASSTGTPSSYEQYF.

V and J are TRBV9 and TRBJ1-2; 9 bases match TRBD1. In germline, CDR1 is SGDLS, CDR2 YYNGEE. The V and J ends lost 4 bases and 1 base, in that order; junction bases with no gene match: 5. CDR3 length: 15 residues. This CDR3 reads CASSMGTGHNYGYTF. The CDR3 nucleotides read TGTGCCAGCAGCATGGGGACAGGGCATAACTATGGCTACACCTTC.

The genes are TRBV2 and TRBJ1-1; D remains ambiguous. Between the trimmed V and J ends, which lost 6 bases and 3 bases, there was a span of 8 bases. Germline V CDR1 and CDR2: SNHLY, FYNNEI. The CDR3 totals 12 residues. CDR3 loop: CASSGIDTEAFF. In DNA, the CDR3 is TGTGCCAGCAGCGGGATAGACACTGAAGCTTTCTTT.

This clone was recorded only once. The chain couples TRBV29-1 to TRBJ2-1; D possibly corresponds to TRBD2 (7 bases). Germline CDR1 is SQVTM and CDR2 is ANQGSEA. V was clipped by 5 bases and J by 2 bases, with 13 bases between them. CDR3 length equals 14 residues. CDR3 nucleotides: TGCAGCGTTTTAAGGGGGGGCCCCTACAATGAGCAGTTCTTC. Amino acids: CSVLRGGPYNEQFF.

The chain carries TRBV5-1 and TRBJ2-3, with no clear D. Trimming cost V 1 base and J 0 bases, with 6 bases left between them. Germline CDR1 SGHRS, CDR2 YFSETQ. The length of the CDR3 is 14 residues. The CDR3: CASSLTASTDTQYF. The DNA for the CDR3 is TGCGCCAGCAGCTTGACAGCTAGCACAGATACGCAGTATTTT.

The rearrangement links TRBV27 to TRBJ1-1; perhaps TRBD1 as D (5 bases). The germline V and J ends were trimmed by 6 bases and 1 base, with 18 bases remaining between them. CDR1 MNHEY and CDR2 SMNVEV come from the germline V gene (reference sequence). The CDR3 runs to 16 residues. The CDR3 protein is CASRPKAGVANTEAFF. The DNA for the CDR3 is TGTGCCAGCAGGCCTAAGGCGGGGGTGGCGAACACTGAAGCTTTCTTT.

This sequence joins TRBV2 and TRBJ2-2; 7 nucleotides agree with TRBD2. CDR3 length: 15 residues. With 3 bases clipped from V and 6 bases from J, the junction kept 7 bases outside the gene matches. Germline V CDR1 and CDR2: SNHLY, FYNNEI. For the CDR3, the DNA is TGTGCCAGCAGTGAGAGGACTAGTTTTCCCGGGGAGCTGTTTTTT. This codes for CASSERTSFPGELFF.

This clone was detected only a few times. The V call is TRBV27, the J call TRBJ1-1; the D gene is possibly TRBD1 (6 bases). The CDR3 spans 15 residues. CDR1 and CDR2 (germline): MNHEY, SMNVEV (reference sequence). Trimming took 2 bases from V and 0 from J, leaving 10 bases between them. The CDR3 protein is CASSLHRDLNTEAFF. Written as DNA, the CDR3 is TGTGCCAGCAGTTTACACAGGGATTTGAACACTGAAGCTTTCTTT.

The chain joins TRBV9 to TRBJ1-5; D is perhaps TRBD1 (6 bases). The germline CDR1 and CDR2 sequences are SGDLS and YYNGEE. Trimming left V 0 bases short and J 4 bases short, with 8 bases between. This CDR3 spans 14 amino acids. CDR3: CASSVGQENQPQHF. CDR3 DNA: TGTGCCAGCAGCGTAGGACAGGAAAATCAGCCCCAGCATTTT.

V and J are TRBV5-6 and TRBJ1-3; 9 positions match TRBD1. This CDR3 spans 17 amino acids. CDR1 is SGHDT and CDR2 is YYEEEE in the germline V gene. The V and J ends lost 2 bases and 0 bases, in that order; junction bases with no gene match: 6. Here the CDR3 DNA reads TGTGCCAGCAGCTTTTACCCACAGGGGGCCTCTGGAAACACCATATATTTT. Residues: CASSFYPQGASGNTIYF.

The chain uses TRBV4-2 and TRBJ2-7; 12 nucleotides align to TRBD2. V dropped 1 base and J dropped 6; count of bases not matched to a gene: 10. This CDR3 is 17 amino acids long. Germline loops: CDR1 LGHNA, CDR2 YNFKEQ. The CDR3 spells CASSQGPTLAGGAEQYF. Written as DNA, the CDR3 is TGTGCCAGCAGCCAAGGGCCTACGCTAGCGGGAGGGGCCGAGCAGTACTTC.

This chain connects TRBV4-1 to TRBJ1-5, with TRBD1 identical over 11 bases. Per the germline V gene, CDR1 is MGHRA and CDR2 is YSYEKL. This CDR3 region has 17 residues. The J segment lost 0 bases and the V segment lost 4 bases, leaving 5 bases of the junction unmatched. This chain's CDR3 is CASSLGQGAYSNQPQHF. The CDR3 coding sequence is TGCGCCAGCAGCCTAGGACAGGGGGCCTATAGCAATCAGCCCCAGCATTTT.

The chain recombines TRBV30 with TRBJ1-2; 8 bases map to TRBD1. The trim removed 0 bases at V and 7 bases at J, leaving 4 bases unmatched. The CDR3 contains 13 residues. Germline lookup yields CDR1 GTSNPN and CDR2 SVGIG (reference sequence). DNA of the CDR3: TGTGCCTGGAGTGTCCAGGGGGCGGTTGGCTACACCTTC. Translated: CAWSVQGAVGYTF.

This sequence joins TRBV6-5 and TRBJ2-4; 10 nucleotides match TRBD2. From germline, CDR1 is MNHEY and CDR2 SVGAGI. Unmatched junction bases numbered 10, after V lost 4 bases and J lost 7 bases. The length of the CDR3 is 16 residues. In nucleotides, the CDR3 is TGTGCCAGCAGTTCCGGGACTAGCGACAAAAGGAACATTCAGTACTTC. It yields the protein CASSSGTSDKRNIQYF.

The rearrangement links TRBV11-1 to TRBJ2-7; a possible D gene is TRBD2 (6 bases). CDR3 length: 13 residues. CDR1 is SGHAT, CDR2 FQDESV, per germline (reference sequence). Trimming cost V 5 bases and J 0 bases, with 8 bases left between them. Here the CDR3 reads CASSLGGSYEQYF. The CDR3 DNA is TGTGCCAGCAGCCTGGGGGGCTCCTACGAGCAGTACTTC.

DNA of the CDR3: TGTGCCAGCAATTACCCCACAGGGCTTAAACACCCTAACTATGGCTACACCTTC. It translates to CASNYPTGLKHPNYGYTF. This chain connects TRBV7-2 to TRBJ1-2; the D gene is possibly TRBD1 (6 bases). Trimming stripped 7 bases from V and 0 bases from J, with 24 bases between. CDR3 length equals 18 residues. CDR1 SGHTA and CDR2 FQGNSA come from the germline V gene.

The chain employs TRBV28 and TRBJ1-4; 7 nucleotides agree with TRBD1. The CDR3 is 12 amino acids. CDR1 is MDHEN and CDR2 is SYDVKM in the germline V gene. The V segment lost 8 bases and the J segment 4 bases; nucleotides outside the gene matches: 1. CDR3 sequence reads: CASRDSNEKLFF. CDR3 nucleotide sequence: TGTGCCAGCCGGGACAGTAATGAAAAACTGTTTTTT.

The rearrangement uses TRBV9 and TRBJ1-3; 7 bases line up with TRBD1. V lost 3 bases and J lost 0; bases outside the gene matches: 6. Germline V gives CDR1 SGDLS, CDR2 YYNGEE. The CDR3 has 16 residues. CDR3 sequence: CASSGRTGISGNTIYF. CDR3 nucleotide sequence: TGTGCCAGCAGCGGTCGGACAGGCATCTCTGGAAACACCATATATTTT.

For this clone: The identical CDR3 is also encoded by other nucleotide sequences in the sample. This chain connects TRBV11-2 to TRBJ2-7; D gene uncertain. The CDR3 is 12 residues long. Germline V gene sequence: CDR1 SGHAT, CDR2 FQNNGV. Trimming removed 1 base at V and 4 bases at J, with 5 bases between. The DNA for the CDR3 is TGTGCCAGCAGCTTAGTATCGTACGAGCAGTACTTC. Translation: CASSLVSYEQYF.

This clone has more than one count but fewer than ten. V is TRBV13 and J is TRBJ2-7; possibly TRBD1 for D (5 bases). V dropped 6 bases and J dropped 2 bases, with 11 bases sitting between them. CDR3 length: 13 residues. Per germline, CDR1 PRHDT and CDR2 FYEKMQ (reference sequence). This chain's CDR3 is CASRQDSTYEQYF. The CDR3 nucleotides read TGTGCCAGCAGACAAGACAGCACCTACGAGCAGTACTTC.